Listed here is a single TCR beta chain. Its antigen remains unknown. This entry is derived from a study of shared clonotypes between healthy human individuals. CDR1 is ENHRY and CDR2 is SYGVKD in the germline V gene. Trimming took 2 bases from V and 0 from J, leaving 11 bases between them. The CDR3 is 15 amino acids. Study-level results: Clonotypes not shared had lower generation probabilities than those common to all four donors.

The authors distributed each subset's genomic DNA evenly over several immunoSEQ plates. Produced via immunoSEQ multiplex PCR; TCRdb's table is partial and in-frame only. Among around 700,000 clones, roughly 72% were seen once, and the ten largest hold 1.5% to 2%. There were no recent acute infections or vaccinations among the donors, who were healthy HIV-negative adults. This receptor was taken from a woman in her 30s in good health. The material sequenced was memory CD4+ T cells sorted from blood. The subset is: CD45RA-negative fraction. J is TRBJ2-7 and V is TRBV10-3; TRBD2 is a possible D gene (5 bases). CDR3: CAISEDYTSSYEQYF. The CDR3 nucleotides are TGTGCCATCAGTGAGGACTATACGAGCTCCTACGAGCAGTACTTC.